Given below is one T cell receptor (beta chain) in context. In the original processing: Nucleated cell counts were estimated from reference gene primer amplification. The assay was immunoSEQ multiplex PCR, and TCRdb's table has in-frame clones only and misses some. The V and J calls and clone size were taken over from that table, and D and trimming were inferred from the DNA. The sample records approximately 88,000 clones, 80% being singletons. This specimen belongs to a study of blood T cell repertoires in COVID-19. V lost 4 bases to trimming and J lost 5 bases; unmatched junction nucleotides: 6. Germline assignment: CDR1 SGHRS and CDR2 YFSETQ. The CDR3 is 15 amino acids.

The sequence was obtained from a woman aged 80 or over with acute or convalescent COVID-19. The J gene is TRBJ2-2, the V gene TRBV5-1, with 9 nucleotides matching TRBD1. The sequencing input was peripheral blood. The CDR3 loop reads CASSGPGQGTGELFF. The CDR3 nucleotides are TGCGCCAGCAGCGGCCCGGGACAGGGAACCGGGGAGCTGTTTTTT.